This entry lists 5 T cell receptor beta chains sequenced from one sample in a study of beta chain features in type 1 diabetes. Every bit of the isolated RNA underwent reverse transcription, so sequencing read expressed TCRB transcripts. Sequenced by immunoSEQ multiplex PCR; TCRdb stores in-frame clones only, minus some. The sample comprises around 350,000 clones, over 10% of which are singletons, and about 0.017% rests with the top ten. The specimen sequenced was naive CD4+ T cells from blood. The receptors originated from a man aged 18 to 30 in good health.

This chain uses TRBV7-2 with TRBJ2-1; D gene uncertain. Trimming removed 2 bases at V and 0 bases at J, with 8 bases between. CDR1 is SGHTA, CDR2 FQGNSA, per germline. The CDR3 loop spans 15 amino acids. The CDR3 is CASSLIPGSYNEQFF. CDR3 DNA sequence: TGTGCCAGCAGCTTAATCCCGGGCTCCTACAATGAGCAGTTCTTC.

This clone was seen only a few times. The chain employs TRBV9 and TRBJ2-7; 10 bases agree with TRBD2. The J segment lost 4 bases and the V segment lost 4 bases, leaving 8 bases of the junction unmatched. Germline V gene data show CDR1 as SGDLS and CDR2 as YYNGEE. CDR3 length equals 15 residues. The DNA of the CDR3 is TGTGCCAGCAGCCCACATAGCGGGAGGAAGTACGAGCAGTACTTC. Translation gives CASSPHSGRKYEQYF.

In its sample, this clone was seen a few times. The genes are TRBV19 and TRBJ2-1, with 13 positions matching TRBD2. Germline V gene data show CDR1 as LNHDA and CDR2 as SQIVND (reference sequence). The CDR3 is 17 residues long. With V trimmed by 2 bases and J by 9 bases, 10 bases remained unmatched. CDR3 nucleotides: TGTGCCAGTAGTATAACCCGGGGACTAGCGGGATCAAGTGAGCAGTTCTTC. Its translation: CASSITRGLAGSSEQFF.

This clone turned up a few times. V usage is TRBV6-5 and J usage is TRBJ2-2; D is undetermined. V was pared by 2 bases and J by 4 bases, with 8 bases between. Germline V gene sequence: CDR1 MNHEY, CDR2 SVGAGI. The CDR3 spans 14 residues. The CDR3 reads CASSYGRFTGELFF. CDR3 DNA sequence: TGTGCCAGCAGTTACGGCAGGTTCACCGGGGAGCTGTTTTTT.

V gene TRBV5-1 combines with J gene TRBJ2-1; D not resolved. Per the germline V gene, CDR1 is SGHRS and CDR2 is YFSETQ. V was cut by 2 bases and J by 8 bases, with 14 bases left in between. This CDR3 region has 14 residues. CDR3 sequence (DNA): TGCGCCAGCAGCTTTCAGCCTAGTCGGGATGAGCAGTTCTTC. This translates into CASSFQPSRDEQFF.